The clone carrying this TCR beta chain was picked up a small number of times. Localized lung adenocarcinoma, a non-small cell lung cancer, affected the donors. TCRdb re-called the PCR reads through MiXCR, storing one row per CDR3 protein. Of fewer than 30,000 distinct CDR3 sequences in the sample, around half were seen once. These data belong to a study of CD4 and CD8 cells across lung adenocarcinoma regions. Germline values: CDR1 MNHNS, CDR2 SASEGT. Trimming removed 0 bases from V and 5 bases from J, with 14 bases in between. This CDR3 region has 16 residues. The sequence derives from a male donor with lung adenocarcinoma. The CD4 and CD8 labels of this study may be unreliable. The chain couples TRBV6-1 to TRBJ2-1, with D perhaps TRBD2 (7 bases). The sample consisted of CD8+ T cells from the center of a lung tumor. Here the CDR3 DNA reads TGTGCCAGCAGTGAAGCGGGGGCGGGAGCAAACAATGAGCAGTTCTTC. Encoded protein: CASSEAGAGANNEQFF.